This TCR beta chain is from a study of brain T cells in children with intractable seizures. Whole-study findings and limits: Absence of clones before surgery may stem from lower sequencing depth. Viral specificity was inferred only from CDR3 similarity; HCMV serostatus was unknown.

For this clone: What it binds is not known.

Only in-frame clones appear in the TCRdb table, and some are missing; sequencing was by immunoSEQ multiplex PCR. This sample yields fewer than 6,500 clones, of which around 90% are seen a single time; roughly 1.9% belongs to the top ten. Germline-derived CDR1 and CDR2 are SGHRS and YFSETQ. This CDR3 has 16 residues. Trimming removed 5 bases from V and 3 bases from J; junction bases left unmatched: 14. Surgery cases with the highest brain T cell transcript signatures were chosen for sequencing. Patients received at least one anti-epileptic drug before surgery. The sample was resected brain tissue, taken at surgery. The TCR was taken from a boy younger than two with focal cortical dysplasia and intractable seizures. The V gene is TRBV5-1, the J gene TRBJ2-7; 7 nucleotides align to TRBD1. CDR3 DNA: TGCGCCAGCAGGCCGGGACAGCTGTTATCTGACTACGAGCAGTACTTC. Encoded protein: CASRPGQLLSDYEQYF.